The 23 T cell receptor beta chains presented below share a single source sample, sequenced in a study of T cells in Graves' hyperthyroidism and ophthalmopathy. From RNA transcripts, TCR beta CDR3 regions were amplified. First-round RT-PCR of the TCR CDR3 relied on the HTBI primer set. TCRdb analysed the multiplex PCR reads with MiXCR anew, one entry per CDR3 protein. The table records under 200,000 distinct CDR3 sequences, 9.4% of them present only once. Source material: blood. These receptors all come from a woman younger than 30 with Graves' hyperthyroidism that later progressed to Graves' ophthalmopathy.

The chain carries TRBV5-8 and TRBJ2-1; TRBD2 matches at 9 bases. The V and J ends lost 0 bases and 3 bases, in that order; junction bases with no gene match: 10. The CDR3 runs 18 residues. Germline CDR1 and CDR2: SGHTS and YDEGEE. CDR3 nucleotide sequence: TGTGCCAGCAGCTTGGCCTCTAGCGGGAAAATTTACTACAATGAGCAGTTCTTC. Its translation is CASSLASSGKIYYNEQFF.

This clonotype was observed a few times. CDR3 region: CASKKLQGDRGGYTF. The CDR3 nucleotides read TGTGCCAGTAAGAAATTACAGGGGGATAGAGGTGGCTACACCTTC. This sequence joins TRBV19 and TRBJ1-2; 8 nucleotides match TRBD1. Germline V gene sequence: CDR1 LNHDA, CDR2 SQIVND (reference sequence). V lost 7 bases and J lost 7; bases outside the gene matches: 14. This CDR3 region has 15 residues.

There are many counts of this clonotype. This chain joins TRBV28 and TRBJ2-7; D call uncertain. Germline CDR1 reads MDHEN; CDR2 reads SYDVKM. The CDR3 runs to 13 residues. Between the trimmed V and J ends, which lost 4 bases and 2 bases, there was a span of 9 bases. CDR3 sequence: CASSSRGPYEQYF. The CDR3 DNA sequence: TGTGCCAGCAGTTCCCGTGGACCCTACGAGCAGTACTTC. Based on the CDR3 plus reference TRBV28 and TRBJ2-7, the full variable domain is DVKVTQSSRYLVKRTGEKVFLECVQDMDHENMFWYRQDPGLGLRLIYFSYDVKMKEKGDIPEGYSVSREKKERFSLILESASTNQTSMYLCASSSRGPYEQYFGPGTRLTVT.

Many counts were recorded for this clonotype. The chain employs TRBV5-6 and TRBJ2-7; 9 nucleotides align to TRBD2. The CDR3 extends over 15 amino acids. The V and J ends lost 5 bases and 5 bases, in that order; junction bases with no gene match: 11. CDR1 and CDR2 from the germline V gene are SGHDT and YYEEEE. The CDR3 protein is CASRAFGGGAHEQYF. CDR3 nucleotide sequence: TGTGCCAGCAGGGCCTTTGGCGGGGGGGCCCACGAGCAGTACTTC.

This clonotype was found many times. The V and J genes are TRBV20-1 and TRBJ1-1; D gene uncertain. V was cut by 3 bases and J by 0 bases, with 2 bases left in between. The CDR3 consists of 11 residues. CDR1 is DFQATT and CDR2 is SNEGSKA in the germline V gene (reference sequence). The CDR3 loop is CSASLNTEAFF. DNA for the CDR3: TGCAGTGCTAGCTTGAACACTGAAGCTTTCTTT.

This clonotype occurred many times. The chain has TRBV2 and TRBJ1-4, with a weak D call TRBD1 (5 bases). V was cut by 6 bases and J by 3 bases, with 14 bases left in between. The V gene's germline CDR1 is SNHLY and CDR2 FYNNEI. The CDR3 length is 15 residues. The CDR3 nucleotides read TGTGCCAGCAGAGACGGGTCGGGACCTAATGAAAAACTGTTTTTT. It specifies CASRDGSGPNEKLFF. Complete variable domain (other parts from reference TRBV2 and TRBJ1-4): EPEVTQTPSHQVTQMGQEVILRCVPISNHLYFYWYRQILGQKVEFLVSFYNNEISEKSEIFDDQFSVERPDGSNFTLKIRSTKLEDSAMYFCASRDGSGPNEKLFFGSGTQLSVL.

This clonotype showed up just a few times. The chain carries TRBV7-9 and TRBJ1-6; a weak D match, TRBD1 (6 bases). V dropped 4 bases and J dropped 7 bases, with 11 bases sitting between them. The germline V gene has CDR1 SEHNR and CDR2 FQNEAQ (reference sequence). The CDR3 sequence is 14 residues long. The CDR3 DNA sequence: TGTGCCAGCAGCTATCCGGGACAAAATTCACCCCTCCACTTT. It codes for CASSYPGQNSPLHF.

This clonotype was detected ten times or more. The J gene is TRBJ2-1, the V gene TRBV20-1; 7 bases are a match to TRBD2. V lost 0 bases, J lost 3 bases, and 8 bases stayed unmatched. The CDR3 runs 16 residues. The germline V gene has CDR1 DFQATT and CDR2 SNEGSKA (reference sequence). The CDR3 is CSARDRLAVFYNEQFF. CDR3 in DNA: TGCAGTGCTAGAGATAGGCTAGCGGTTTTCTACAATGAGCAGTTCTTC.

This clonotype occurred many times. The gene calls are TRBV28 and TRBJ2-7; possibly TRBD2 for D (6 bases). The CDR3 totals 12 residues. CDR1 and CDR2 (germline): MDHEN, SYDVKM. The V end was cut by 5 bases, the J end by 10 bases, with 15 bases between. CDR3 protein: CASSPTGLRQYF. The CDR3 nucleotides are TGTGCCAGCAGTCCGACGGGACTTCGACAGTACTTC. The variable domain in full, completed from reference TRBV28 and TRBJ2-7, reads DVKVTQSSRYLVKRTGEKVFLECVQDMDHENMFWYRQDPGLGLRLIYFSYDVKMKEKGDIPEGYSVSREKKERFSLILESASTNQTSMYLCASSPTGLRQYFGPGTRLTVT.

This clonotype was observed once. The rearrangement uses TRBV7-2 and TRBJ2-2, with D perhaps being TRBD1 or TRBD2 (5 bases each). From germline, CDR1 is SGHTA and CDR2 FQGNSA. The CDR3 extends over 15 amino acids. With 7 bases removed from V and 5 bases from J, the gap between germline ends came to 17 bases. DNA for the CDR3: TGTGCCAGCACCTTCACAGGTAGCGCGACCGGGGAGCTGTTTTTT. It is translated as CASTFTGSATGELFF.

There are many counts of this clonotype. The gene calls are TRBV6-6 and TRBJ2-7; the D is unclear. Germline-derived CDR1 and CDR2 are MNHNY and SVGAGI (reference sequence). Trimming took off 0 bases at V and 1 base at J, with 4 bases between the two ends. CDR3 length: 13 amino acids. In nucleotides, the CDR3 is TGTGCCAGCAGTTACTCGGGGTCCTACGAGCAGTACTTC. Protein sequence: CASSYSGSYEQYF.

The chain has TRBV20-1 and TRBJ1-2, with TRBD1 identical over 7 bases. Losses at the gene ends were 5 bases for V and 3 bases for J; bases not matched to a gene: 12. Germline CDR1 DFQATT, CDR2 SNEGSKA (reference sequence). This CDR3 is 15 amino acids long. The CDR3 nucleotides are TGCAGTGCTCGGGACCGGGACAGAAACGACTATGGCTACACCTTC. Translated, it gives CSARDRDRNDYGYTF.

This clonotype was seen many times. The chain links TRBV20-1 to TRBJ1-2; D is possibly TRBD1 (5 bases). Looked up from germline, CDR1 is DFQATT and CDR2 is SNEGSKA (reference sequence). The CDR3 is 14 residues long. Trimming stripped 3 bases from V and 2 bases from J, with 13 bases between. This CDR3 reads CSARGLGENYGYTF. The DNA for the CDR3 is TGCAGTGCTAGGGGGTTGGGGGAAAACTATGGCTACACCTTC.

Turning to this clonotype: This sequence may be a read error, since a much larger clone differs from it by one base. The chain employs TRBV28 and TRBJ2-5; 12 bases align to TRBD1. Unmatched junction bases numbered 9, after V lost 8 bases and J lost 5 bases. CDR3 length: 15 residues. CDR1 and CDR2 from the germline V gene are MDHEN and SYDVKM. This chain's CDR3 is CASGTGTGGPETQYF. DNA of the CDR3: TGTGCCAGCGGAACCGGGACAGGGGGCCCGGAGACCCAGTACTTC.

The chain links TRBV27 to TRBJ1-4; 9 nucleotides align to TRBD1. Germline CDR1 is MNHEY and CDR2 is SMNVEV (reference sequence). V shed 8 bases, J shed 4 bases, and the junction held 8 bases outside the gene matches. The CDR3 is 15 amino acids. CDR3 nucleotides: TGTGCCAGCGCCAGAGGGACAGGGCTTAATGAAAAACTGTTTTTT. Residues: CASARGTGLNEKLFF.

The table lists this clonotype with a few counts. The chain couples TRBV20-1 to TRBJ2-1, with 15 positions matching TRBD2. The junction had 3 bases not matched to a gene; V was cut back by 5 bases and J by 10 bases. Germline values: CDR1 DFQATT, CDR2 SNEGSKA (reference sequence). There are 13 residues in the CDR3. The CDR3 DNA is TGCAGTGCTCGGACTAGCGGGGGGGTAGAGCAGTTCTTC. Amino acid sequence: CSARTSGGVEQFF.

This clonotype has a count of ten or more. The V call is TRBV20-1, the J call TRBJ2-7; 16 bases are a match to TRBD2. The CDR3 sequence is 16 residues long. Trimming at V came to 6 bases and at J to 2 bases, leaving 7 bases not matched to a gene. The germline V gene encodes CDR1 DFQATT and CDR2 SNEGSKA (reference sequence). The CDR3 DNA is TGCAGTGCCCGTGGGACTAGCGGGAGGGTTACCTACGAGCAGTACTTC. The encoded protein is CSARGTSGRVTYEQYF.

This clonotype was counted at least ten times. The gene calls are TRBV12-3 or TRBV12-4 and TRBJ2-7, with 8 bases identical to TRBD2. The ends lost 4 bases at V and 6 bases at J; junction bases unmatched: 8. This CDR3 contains 14 residues. CDR3 bases: TGTGCCAGCAGTTCCCCAGAGCGGGGGCGCGAGCAGTACTTC. Its translation: CASSSPERGREQYF.

This clonotype was detected ten times or more. The genes are TRBV29-1 and TRBJ2-7, with a possible D match to TRBD2 (6 bases). The CDR3 sequence is 13 residues long. Germline loops: CDR1 SQVTM, CDR2 ANQGSEA. Between the trimmed V and J ends, which lost 3 bases and 3 bases, there was a span of 12 bases. The CDR3 loop is CSVDVGGNYEQYF. Written as DNA, the CDR3 is TGCAGCGTTGATGTTGGCGGGAACTACGAGCAGTACTTC.

This clonotype appeared many times. The chain is built from TRBV19 and TRBJ1-5, with a weak D call TRBD1 (6 bases). The CDR3 loop spans 15 amino acids. Trimming shortened V by 10 bases and J by 3 bases, and 19 bases separated the two germline ends. Germline lookup yields CDR1 LNHDA and CDR2 SQIVND (reference sequence). The CDR3 reads CATSKGNRANQPQHF. The DNA of the CDR3 is TGTGCCACCTCTAAAGGGAACAGGGCCAATCAGCCCCAGCATTTT.

The CDR3 sequence is CASSFQSPFEQYF. The CDR3 DNA reads as TGTGCCAGCAGTTTCCAGAGCCCTTTCGAGCAGTACTTC. The chain couples TRBV5-6 to TRBJ2-7; D uncertain. Trimming left V 5 bases short and J 6 bases short, with 15 bases between. This CDR3 has 13 amino acids. The germline CDR1 and CDR2 sequences are SGHDT and YYEEEE.

This clonotype was observed many times. The rearrangement joins TRBV20-1 to TRBJ1-3; maybe TRBD1 (6 bases). Germline V lookup: CDR1 DFQATT, CDR2 SNEGSKA (reference sequence). V gave up 2 bases and J gave up 2 bases, with 10 bases separating them. This CDR3 has 14 amino acids. The chain's CDR3 is CSARYTGTGNTIYF. The CDR3 nucleotides read TGCAGTGCTAGATATACAGGGACTGGAAACACCATATATTTT.

The sample holds many counts of this clonotype. An end of the junction differs from the germline gene, which may be a read error. The chain carries TRBV2 and TRBJ2-3; the match to TRBD1 covers 7 bases. The CDR3 covers 15 residues. Germline V gene lookup returns CDR1 SNHLY and CDR2 FYNNEI. CDR3 loop: CASSEDRVWADTQYF. CDR3 in DNA: TGTGCCAGCAGCGAAGACAGGGTTTGGGCAGATACGCAGTATTTT. The whole variable domain, filled in from reference TRBV2 and TRBJ2-3, reads EPEVTQTPSHQVTQMGQEVILRCVPISNHLYFYWYRQILGQKVEFLVSFYNNEISEKSEIFDDQFSVERPDGSNFTLKIRSTKLEDSAMYFCASSEDRVWADTQYFGPGTRLTVL.